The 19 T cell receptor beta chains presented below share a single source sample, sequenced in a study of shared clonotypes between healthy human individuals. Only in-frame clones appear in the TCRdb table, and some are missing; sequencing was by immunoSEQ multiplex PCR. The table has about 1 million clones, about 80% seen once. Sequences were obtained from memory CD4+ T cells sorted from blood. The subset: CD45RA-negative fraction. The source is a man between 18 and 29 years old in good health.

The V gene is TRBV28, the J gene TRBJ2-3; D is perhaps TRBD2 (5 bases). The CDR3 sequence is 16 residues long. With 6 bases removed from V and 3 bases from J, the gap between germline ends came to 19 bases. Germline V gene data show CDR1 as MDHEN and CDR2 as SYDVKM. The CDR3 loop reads CASSSRRGVGTDTQYF. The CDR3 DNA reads TGTGCCAGCAGCTCACGCCGGGGAGTGGGGACAGATACGCAGTATTTT. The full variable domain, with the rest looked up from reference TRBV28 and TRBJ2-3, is DVKVTQSSRYLVKRTGEKVFLECVQDMDHENMFWYRQDPGLGLRLIYFSYDVKMKEKGDIPEGYSVSREKKERFSLILESASTNQTSMYLCASSSRRGVGTDTQYFGPGTRLTVL.

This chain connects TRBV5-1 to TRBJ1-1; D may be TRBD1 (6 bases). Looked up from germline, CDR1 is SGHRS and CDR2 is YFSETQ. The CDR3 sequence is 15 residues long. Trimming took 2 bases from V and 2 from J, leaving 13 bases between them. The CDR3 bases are TGCGCCAGCAGCTTAGCACCACAGGGTAACACTGAAGCTTTCTTT. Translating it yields CASSLAPQGNTEAFF.

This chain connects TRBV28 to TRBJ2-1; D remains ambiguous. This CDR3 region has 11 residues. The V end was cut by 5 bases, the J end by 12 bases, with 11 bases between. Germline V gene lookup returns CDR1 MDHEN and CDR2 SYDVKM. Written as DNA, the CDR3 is TGTGCCAGCAGTAGGGCGGCTGGGCAGTTCTTC. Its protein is CASSRAAGQFF.

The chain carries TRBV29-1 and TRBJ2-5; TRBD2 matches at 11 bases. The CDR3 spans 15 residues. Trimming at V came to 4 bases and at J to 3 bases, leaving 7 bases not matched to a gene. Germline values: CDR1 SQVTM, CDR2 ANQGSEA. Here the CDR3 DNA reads TGCAGCGTTGCGCCATGGGGACTAGCGGAAGAGACCCAGTACTTC. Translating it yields CSVAPWGLAEETQYF.

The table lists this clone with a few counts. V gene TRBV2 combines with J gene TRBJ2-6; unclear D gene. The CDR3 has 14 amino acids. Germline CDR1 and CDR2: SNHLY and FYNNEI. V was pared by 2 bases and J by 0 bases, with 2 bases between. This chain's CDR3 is CASSETSGANVLTF. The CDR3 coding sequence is TGTGCCAGCAGTGAAACCTCTGGGGCCAACGTCCTGACTTTC. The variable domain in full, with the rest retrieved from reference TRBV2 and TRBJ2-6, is EPEVTQTPSHQVTQMGQEVILRCVPISNHLYFYWYRQILGQKVEFLVSFYNNEISEKSEIFDDQFSVERPDGSNFTLKIRSTKLEDSAMYFCASSETSGANVLTFGAGSRLTVL.

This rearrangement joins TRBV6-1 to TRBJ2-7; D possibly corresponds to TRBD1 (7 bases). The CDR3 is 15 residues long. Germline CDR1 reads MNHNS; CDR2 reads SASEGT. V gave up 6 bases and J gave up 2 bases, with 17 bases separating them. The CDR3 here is CASRPGGQGAYEQYF. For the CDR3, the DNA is TGTGCCAGCAGGCCAGGGGGGCAGGGGGCCTACGAGCAGTACTTC.

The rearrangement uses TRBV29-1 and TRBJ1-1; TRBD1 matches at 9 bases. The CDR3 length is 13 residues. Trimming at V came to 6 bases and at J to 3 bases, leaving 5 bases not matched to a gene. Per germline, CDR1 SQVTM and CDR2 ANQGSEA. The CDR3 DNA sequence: TGCAGCGTCCCGGGACAGGGTTACACTGAAGCTTTCTTT. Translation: CSVPGQGYTEAFF.

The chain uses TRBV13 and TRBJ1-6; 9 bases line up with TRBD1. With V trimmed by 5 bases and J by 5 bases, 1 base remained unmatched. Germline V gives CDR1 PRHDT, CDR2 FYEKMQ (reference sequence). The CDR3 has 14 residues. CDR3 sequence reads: CASSRDRDNSPLHF. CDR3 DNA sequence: TGTGCCAGCAGCCGGGACAGGGATAATTCACCCCTCCACTTT. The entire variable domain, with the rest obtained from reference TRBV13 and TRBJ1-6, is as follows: AAGVIQSPRHLIKEKRETATLKCYPIPRHDTVYWYQQGPGQDPQFLISFYEKMQSDKGSIPDRFSAQQFSDYHSELNMSSLELGDSALYFCASSRDRDNSPLHFGNGTRLTVT.

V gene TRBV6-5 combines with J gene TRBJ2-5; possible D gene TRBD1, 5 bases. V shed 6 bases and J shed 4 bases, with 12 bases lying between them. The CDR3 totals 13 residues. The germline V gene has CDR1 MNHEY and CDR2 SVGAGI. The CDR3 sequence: CASRSQGVETQYF. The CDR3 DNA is TGTGCCAGCAGGTCCCAGGGTGTAGAGACCCAGTACTTC.

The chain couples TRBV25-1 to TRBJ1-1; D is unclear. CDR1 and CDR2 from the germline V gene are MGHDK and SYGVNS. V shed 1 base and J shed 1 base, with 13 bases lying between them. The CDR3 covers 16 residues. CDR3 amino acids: CASSESKSAQNTEAFF. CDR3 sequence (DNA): TGTGCCAGCAGTGAATCAAAGTCAGCCCAGAACACTGAAGCTTTCTTT. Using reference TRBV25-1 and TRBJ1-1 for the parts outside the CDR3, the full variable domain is EADIYQTPRYLVIGTGKKITLECSQTMGHDKMYWYQQDPGMELHLIHYSYGVNSTEKGDLSSESTVSRIRTEHFPLTLESARPSHTSQYLCASSESKSAQNTEAFFGQGTRLTVV.

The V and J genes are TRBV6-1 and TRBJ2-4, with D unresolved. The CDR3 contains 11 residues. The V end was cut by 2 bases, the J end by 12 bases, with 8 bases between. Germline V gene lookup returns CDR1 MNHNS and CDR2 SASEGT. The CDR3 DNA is TGTGCCAGCAGTGAATGGCAGGCTCAGTACTTC. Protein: CASSEWQAQYF.

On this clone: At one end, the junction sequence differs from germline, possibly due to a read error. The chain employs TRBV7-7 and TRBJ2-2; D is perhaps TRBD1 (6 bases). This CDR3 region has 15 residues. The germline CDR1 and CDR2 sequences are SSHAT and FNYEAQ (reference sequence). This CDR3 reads CASSLSRGNTGELFF. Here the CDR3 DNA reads TGTGCTAGCAGCTTATCCAGGGGGAACACCGGGGAGCTGTTTTTT.

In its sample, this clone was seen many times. CDR3 DNA sequence: TGTGCCAGCAGCTTTAGGGCCCGGCAAGAGACCCAGTACTTC. Its translation is CASSFRARQETQYF. This sequence joins TRBV7-2 and TRBJ2-5; D remains ambiguous. CDR1 is SGHTA and CDR2 is FQGNSA in the germline V gene. This CDR3 contains 14 residues. V was clipped by 3 bases and J by 2 bases, with 10 bases between them. The variable domain in full, with the rest retrieved from reference TRBV7-2 and TRBJ2-5, is GAGVSQSPSNKVTEKGKDVELRCDPISGHTALYWYRQSLGQGLEFLIYFQGNSAPDKSGLPSDRFSAERTGGSVSTLTIQRTQQEDSAVYLCASSFRARQETQYFGPGTRLLVL.

CDR3 in amino acids: CASSSMRTALTYGYTF. In DNA, the CDR3 is TGTGCCAGCAGTTCGATGAGGACAGCGCTGACCTATGGCTACACCTTC. J is TRBJ1-2 and V is TRBV6-6; maybe TRBD1 (6 bases). Trimming removed 4 bases at V and 4 bases at J, with 19 bases between. CDR1 is MNHNY and CDR2 is SVGAGI in the germline V gene (reference sequence). The CDR3 spans 16 residues.

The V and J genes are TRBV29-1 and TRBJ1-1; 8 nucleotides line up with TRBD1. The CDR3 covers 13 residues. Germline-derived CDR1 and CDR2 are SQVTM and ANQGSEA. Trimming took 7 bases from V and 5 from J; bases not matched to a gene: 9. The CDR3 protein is CSADQGARTEAFF. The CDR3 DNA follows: TGCAGCGCGGACCAGGGGGCGCGTACTGAAGCTTTCTTT.

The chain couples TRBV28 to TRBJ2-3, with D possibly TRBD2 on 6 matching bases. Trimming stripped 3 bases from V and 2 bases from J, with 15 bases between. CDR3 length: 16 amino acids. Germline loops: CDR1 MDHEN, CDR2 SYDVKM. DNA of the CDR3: TGTGCCAGCAGTTTCCCGCAGGGAGGCTCCACAGATACGCAGTATTTT. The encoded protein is CASSFPQGGSTDTQYF.

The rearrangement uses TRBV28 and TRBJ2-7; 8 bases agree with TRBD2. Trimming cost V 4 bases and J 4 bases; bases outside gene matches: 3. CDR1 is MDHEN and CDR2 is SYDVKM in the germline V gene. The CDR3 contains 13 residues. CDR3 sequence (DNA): TGTGCCAGCAGTTATGGACTAGCTTACGAGCAGTACTTC. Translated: CASSYGLAYEQYF.

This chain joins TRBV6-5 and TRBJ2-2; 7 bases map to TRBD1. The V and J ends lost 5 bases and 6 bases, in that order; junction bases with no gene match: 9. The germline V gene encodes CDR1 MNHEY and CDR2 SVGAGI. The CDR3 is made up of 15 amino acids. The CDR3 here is CASSRSLQGPGELFF. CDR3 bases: TGTGCCAGCAGTCGGTCTCTACAGGGGCCCGGGGAGCTGTTTTTT.

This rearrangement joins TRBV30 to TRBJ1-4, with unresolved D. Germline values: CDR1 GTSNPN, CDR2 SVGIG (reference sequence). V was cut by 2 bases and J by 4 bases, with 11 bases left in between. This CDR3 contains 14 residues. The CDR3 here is CAWSSVVRNEKLFF. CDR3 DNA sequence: TGTGCCTGGAGTAGTGTAGTGCGTAATGAAAAACTGTTTTTT.